The rows below give T cell receptor beta chains drawn from one sample of a study of blood T cell repertoires in COVID-19. Clones were read by immunoSEQ multiplex PCR, and TCRdb kept only the in-frame ones, dropping some. The sample shows about 310,000 clones, over 75% of them seen only once. Sequencing was done on a sample of PBMCs or T cells enriched from blood (not recorded which). These receptors originate from a woman in her thirties or forties who had recovered from COVID-19. Both conserved end residues are part of each CDR3. The order of the fields is clone size, J gene, V gene, D gene, CDR3 DNA, CDR3 protein. D genes are given only for firm matches. Only part of the rows carry a size: once, few, many, or a class if the clone is expanded.

>NA|TRBJ2-1|TRBV7-8|TRBD1
TGTGCCAGCAGCCCCCACAGGGGTTCCTACAATGAGCAGTTCTTC
CASSPHRGSYNEQFF
>NA|TRBJ2-7|TRBV7-9|TRBD2
TGTGCCAGCAGCCCATCTCAACTAGCGGGCGAGCAGTACTTC
CASSPSQLAGEQYF
>NA|TRBJ2-7|TRBV28|TRBD1
TGTGCCAGCAGTTTGATACAGGGGAGTAACGAGCAGTACTTC
CASSLIQGSNEQYF
>NA|TRBJ1-1|TRBV7-2|TRBD1
TGTGCCAGCAGCTATTACGGGACAGGAAACACTGAAGCTTTCTTT
CASSYYGTGNTEAFF
>NA|TRBJ1-2|TRBV2|NA
TGTGCCAGCAGGACCAGGGTAGGACATGGCTACACCTTC
CASRTRVGHGYTF
>few|TRBJ1-5|TRBV7-2|TRBD1
TGTGCCAGCAGCGCGCCCGGGACAGGGGGCCAGCCCCAGCATTTT
CASSAPGTGGQPQHF
>NA|TRBJ1-6|TRBV25-1|NA
TGTGCCAGCAGTGAATCGCGGCCGAGTAATTCACCCCTCCACTTT
CASSESRPSNSPLHF
>NA|TRBJ2-5|TRBV9|NA
TGTGCCAGCAGCTCCTCCCAAGGGGCTGGAGAGACCCAGTACTTC
CASSSSQGAGETQYF
>NA|TRBJ2-1|TRBV7-9|TRBD2
TGTGCCAGCAGCTGGGTGGGGGCTAGCGGGGAGTACAATGAGCAGTTCTTC
CASSWVGASGEYNEQFF
>NA|TRBJ2-1|TRBV28|NA
TGTGCCAGCAGTCTTTCTCAGGGAATGGCCTCTGAGCAGTTCTTC
CASSLSQGMASEQFF
>NA|TRBJ2-3|TRBV29-1|TRBD1
TGCAGCGCAAAGACGACAGGGGAGTTGACAGATACGCAGTATTTT
CSAKTTGELTDTQYF
>once|TRBJ1-4|TRBV19|TRBD1
TGTGCCAGTAGTGGACAGGGGGGACCAACTAATGAAAAACTGTTTTTT
CASSGQGGPTNEKLFF
>NA|TRBJ2-1|TRBV29-1|TRBD2
TGCAGCGTCTTAACGGGACTAGACTACAATGAGCAGTTCTTC
CSVLTGLDYNEQFF
>NA|TRBJ1-1|TRBV5-5|NA
TGTGCCAGCAGCTCGTTCTGGGGCTTGAACACTGAAGCTTTCTTT
CASSSFWGLNTEAFF
>NA|TRBJ1-2|TRBV18|NA
TGTGCCAGCTCACCAAGTATCCAGGCCGGCTACACCTTC
CASSPSIQAGYTF
>NA|TRBJ2-7|TRBV7-3|TRBD1
TGTGCCAGCAGCCCAACCGGGACAGGGTCCCTCTACGAGCAGTACTTC
CASSPTGTGSLYEQYF
>NA|TRBJ2-1|TRBV10-1|TRBD2
TGCGCCAGCAGGCGACTAGCGGGAGGGCCCTATTACAATGAGCAGTTCTTC
CASRRLAGGPYYNEQFF
>NA|TRBJ1-4|TRBV9|TRBD1
TGTGCCAGCAGCGAGACGGGACAGGAGAATGAAAAACTGTTTTTT
CASSETGQENEKLFF
>few|TRBJ1-1|TRBV4-3|TRBD1
TGCGCCAGCAGCCAAGGTGTTCCGGGAAGGACAGGGCAGAACACTGAAGCTTTCTTT
CASSQGVPGRTGQNTEAFF
>NA|TRBJ1-2|TRBV5-6|NA
TGTGCCAGCAGCTTACCGGGGGAAGGCTACACCTTC
CASSLPGEGYTF
>NA|TRBJ2-7|TRBV27|NA
TGTGCCAGCAGCTGGGGGGTCTCCTACGAGCAGTACTTC
CASSWGVSYEQYF
>NA|TRBJ2-1|TRBV12-3/TRBV12-4|NA
TGTGCCAGCAGTTTTATATACAATGAGCAGTTCTTC
CASSFIYNEQFF
>few|TRBJ2-7|TRBV19|TRBD2
TGTGCCAGTAGATCGGGACTAGCGGGAGGAAGTAAGAACTACGAGCAGTACTTC
CASRSGLAGGSKNYEQYF
>once|TRBJ2-1|TRBV10-2|TRBD2
TGCGCCAGCAGGTTCAGCGGGAGCGGCAATGAGCAGTTCTTC
CASRFSGSGNEQFF
>NA|TRBJ2-1|TRBV2|TRBD1
TGTGCCAGCAGGGCCGACAGGGGACGGGAGCAGTTCTTC
CASRADRGREQFF
>NA|TRBJ2-1|TRBV28|TRBD2
TGTGCCAGCAGTTTATGGGGCGGGGGATACAATGAGCAGTTCTTC
CASSLWGGGYNEQFF
>NA|TRBJ1-1|TRBV7-9|NA
TGTGCCAGCAGCTTAGCGCAGGGTGGTGCTTTCTTT
CASSLAQGGAFF
>NA|TRBJ2-3|TRBV18|TRBD1
TGTGCCAGCTCTTCCGGGACAGGTGGCACAGATACGCAGTATTTT
CASSSGTGGTDTQYF
>NA|TRBJ1-1|TRBV27|NA
TGTGCCACCGGGGTCGCATTGAACACTGAAGCTTTCTTT
CATGVALNTEAFF
>NA|TRBJ2-7|TRBV10-2|NA
TGCGCCACGGCACAGGTCTACGAGCAGTACTTC
CATAQVYEQYF
>NA|TRBJ2-3|TRBV12-3/TRBV12-4|NA
TGTGCCAGCAGTTTACCACCGGGAGATACGCAGTATTTT
CASSLPPGDTQYF
>NA|TRBJ2-1|TRBV19|NA
TGTGCCAGTAGTATGGGACTTAATAATGAGCAGTTCTTC
CASSMGLNNEQFF
>NA|TRBJ1-4|TRBV3-1/TRBV3-2|NA
TGTGCCAGCAGCCAGAACACACGAGGAACAACTAATGAAAAACTGTTTTTT
CASSQNTRGTTNEKLFF
>few|TRBJ2-7|TRBV7-9|NA
TGTGCCAGCAGCTTGCGCGCCTACGAGCAGTACTTC
CASSLRAYEQYF
>NA|TRBJ1-5|TRBV6-4|NA
TGTGCCAGCAGTCCCCAGGCAGGGGGCAATCAGCCCCAGCATTTT
CASSPQAGGNQPQHF
>NA|TRBJ1-4|TRBV27|TRBD1
TGTGCCAGCAGTTTATTCGCAGGGGGAGTGACTAATGAAAAACTGTTTTTT
CASSLFAGGVTNEKLFF
>NA|TRBJ1-2|TRBV12-3/TRBV12-4|NA
TGTGCCAGCAGTCGGGATTCTGGCTACACCTTC
CASSRDSGYTF